This passage covers 15 T cell receptor beta chains from one sample sequenced in a study of T cells after posttransplantation cyclophosphamide. Generated by immunoSEQ multiplex PCR, the TCRdb table keeps only in-frame clones and is missing some. The sample has 9,500 to 14,000 clones; approximately 90% are singletons. Cyclophosphamide on days +3 and +4 followed busulfan-fludarabine conditioning and a marrow graft. The sequenced sample was PBMCs, obtained after allogeneic stem cell transplant with posttransplant cyclophosphamide. These receptors came from a female patient under 45 who received an allogeneic stem cell transplant from an unrelated donor, was CMV-positive, and had no GVHD. Some T cells may trace back to the graft donor.

The rearrangement uses TRBV18 and TRBJ1-2; TRBD1 is a possible D gene (5 bases). CDR3 size: 14 residues. The germline V gene encodes CDR1 KGHSH and CDR2 LQKENI. Trimming pared 8 bases from V and 5 bases from J, leaving 18 bases between. In DNA form, the CDR3 reads TGTGCCAGCCGGCCCGGGGAGGGGTCATATGGCTACACCTTC. This gives the protein CASRPGEGSYGYTF.

The chain has TRBV2 and TRBJ2-1; weak D call: TRBD1 (6 bases). The CDR3 extends over 15 amino acids. Trimming removed 5 bases from V and 8 bases from J, with 19 bases in between. Germline assignment: CDR1 SNHLY and CDR2 FYNNEI. In DNA, the CDR3 is TGTGCCAGCAGTCTGACAGGCCCAAGCGTCGATGAGCAGTTCTTC. Residues: CASSLTGPSVDEQFF. Drawing the rest from reference TRBV2 and TRBJ2-1, the complete variable domain is EPEVTQTPSHQVTQMGQEVILRCVPISNHLYFYWYRQILGQKVEFLVSFYNNEISEKSEIFDDQFSVERPDGSNFTLKIRSTKLEDSAMYFCASSLTGPSVDEQFFGPGTRLTVL.

This clone showed up just a few times. The CDR3 loop is CASSAGRESEKLFF. Here the CDR3 DNA reads TGTGCCAGTAGTGCTGGGAGGGAAAGTGAAAAACTGTTTTTT. This chain joins TRBV19 and TRBJ1-4; no reliable D call. The CDR3 covers 14 residues. Between the trimmed V and J ends, which lost 5 bases and 7 bases, there was a span of 14 bases. Germline V gene data show CDR1 as LNHDA and CDR2 as SQIVND (reference sequence).

The chain combines TRBV9 with TRBJ1-1; TRBD1 matches 9 bases. Germline-derived CDR1 and CDR2 are SGDLS and YYNGEE. The CDR3 contains 16 residues. V dropped 3 bases and J dropped 4; count of bases not matched to a gene: 10. The CDR3 loop is CASSAKGQGEGTEAFF. In DNA form, the CDR3 reads TGTGCCAGCAGCGCGAAGGGACAGGGTGAGGGCACTGAAGCTTTCTTT.

The chain links TRBV5-1 to TRBJ2-7, with 10 bases that match TRBD1. Germline CDR1 SGHRS, CDR2 YFSETQ. V lost 3 bases and J lost 7; bases outside the gene matches: 7. The CDR3 length is 14 residues. Here the CDR3 reads CASSSLDRGLEQYF. Written as DNA, the CDR3 is TGCGCCAGCAGCTCCTTAGACAGGGGGCTTGAGCAGTACTTC.

The chain is built from TRBV5-1 and TRBJ2-7, with D unclear. Deletions cut 2 bases from V and 2 bases from J, with 11 bases between. Germline values: CDR1 SGHRS, CDR2 YFSETQ. The CDR3 is made up of 14 amino acids. The CDR3 DNA sequence: TGCGCCAGCAGCTTATCAGGCAGTCCCTACGAGCAGTACTTC. It specifies CASSLSGSPYEQYF.

The rearrangement uses TRBV5-1 and TRBJ2-2, with TRBD2 matching 12 bases. CDR1 and CDR2 (germline): SGHRS, YFSETQ. The V and J ends lost 3 bases and 6 bases, in that order; junction bases with no gene match: 9. This CDR3 region has 17 residues. For the CDR3, the DNA is TGCGCCAGCAGCTCCCGACTAGCGGGAGTAGAGGCCGGGGAGCTGTTTTTT. It specifies CASSSRLAGVEAGELFF.

This clone is a singleton in its sample. The chain carries TRBV6-5 and TRBJ2-7, with 9 nucleotides matching TRBD2. With 2 bases clipped from V and 2 bases from J, the junction kept 4 bases outside the gene matches. This CDR3 is built from 15 residues. CDR1 MNHEY and CDR2 SVGAGI come from the germline V gene. The CDR3 loop is CASSYRASGAYEQYF. CDR3 sequence (DNA): TGTGCCAGCAGTTACAGGGCTAGCGGGGCCTACGAGCAGTACTTC.

This chain uses TRBV27 with TRBJ1-1, with TRBD1 identical over 8 bases. The CDR3 runs 16 residues. Germline lookup yields CDR1 MNHEY and CDR2 SMNVEV (reference sequence). V lost 3 bases, J lost 0 bases, and 6 bases stayed unmatched. The DNA for the CDR3 is TGTGCCAGCAGTTTGTGGACAGGGTATATGAACACTGAAGCTTTCTTT. Amino acids: CASSLWTGYMNTEAFF.

The rearrangement joins TRBV11-3 to TRBJ2-7; possibly TRBD1 for D (6 bases). V shed 6 bases and J shed 5 bases, with 20 bases lying between them. The CDR3 is made up of 15 amino acids. Germline lookup yields CDR1 SGHNT and CDR2 YENEEA. The chain's CDR3 is CASSSRVTGINEQYF. The DNA of the CDR3 is TGTGCCAGCAGTTCCAGGGTAACAGGGATCAACGAGCAGTACTTC.

The V and J genes are TRBV18 and TRBJ2-3, with D perhaps TRBD2 (6 bases). Looked up from germline, CDR1 is KGHSH and CDR2 is LQKENI. V was trimmed by 4 bases and J by 2 bases, leaving 13 bases between them. The CDR3 runs to 15 residues. CDR3 bases: TGTGCCAGCTCACTTCGGCGGGGTAACACAGATACGCAGTATTTT. Translation: CASSLRRGNTDTQYF.

CDR3 protein: CASSDRGYSGANVLTF. For the CDR3, the DNA is TGTGCCAGCAGTGACAGGGGGTACTCTGGGGCCAACGTCCTGACTTTC. The V gene is TRBV25-1, the J gene TRBJ2-6, with TRBD1 matching over 7 bases. The V gene end was trimmed by 3 bases and the J gene end by 0 bases; junction bases not matched to a gene: 2. Germline V gene sequence: CDR1 MGHDK, CDR2 SYGVNS. This CDR3 has 16 residues.

This clone occurred once. V is TRBV18 and J is TRBJ2-5, with D perhaps TRBD1 (5 bases). The CDR3 is made up of 12 amino acids. Germline CDR1 KGHSH, CDR2 LQKENI. V was cut by 3 bases and J by 5 bases, with 7 bases left in between. The CDR3 DNA follows: TGTGCCAGCTCACCGGGGCAGGAGACCCAGTACTTC. Its protein is CASSPGQETQYF.

The rearrangement joins TRBV5-1 to TRBJ1-6; 11 bases are a match to TRBD1. Looked up from germline, CDR1 is SGHRS and CDR2 is YFSETQ. V gave up 0 bases and J gave up 5 bases; unmatched junction bases: 1. The CDR3 length is 16 residues. The CDR3 nucleotides are TGCGCCAGCAGCTTGGGGACAGGGGGCCATAATTCACCCCTCCACTTT. Translation: CASSLGTGGHNSPLHF.

This clone was seen only a few times. J is TRBJ1-4 and V is TRBV18; 7 bases align to TRBD1. CDR1 and CDR2 (germline): KGHSH, LQKENI. CDR3 size: 13 residues. The trim removed 5 bases at V and 8 bases at J, leaving 5 bases unmatched. CDR3 protein: CASSSTGKEKLFF. The CDR3 DNA is TGTGCCAGCTCATCGACAGGGAAAGAAAAACTGTTTTTT. Variable domain in full (rest from reference TRBV18 and TRBJ1-4): NAGVMQNPRHLVRRRGQEARLRCSPMKGHSHVYWYRQLPEEGLKFMVYLQKENIIDESGMPKERFSAEFPKEGPSILRIQQVVRGDSAAYFCASSSTGKEKLFFGSGTQLSVL.